This paragraph reports one T cell receptor (beta chain). As processed by the authors: Counts of nucleated cells, estimated from reference gene primer amplification, were obtained. The protocol was immunoSEQ multiplex PCR, while the TCRdb copy is restricted to in-frame clones and leaves out a portion. The DNA was the basis for D and trimming; V, J and clone size are from that table. The repertoire includes around 100,000 clones, roughly 79% of them detected once, and around 30% sits in the top ten. This record belongs to a study of blood T cell repertoires in COVID-19. Study as a whole: From the United States, Italy and Spain came samples of acute and convalescent COVID-19. In each case, the material was cDNA or gDNA derived from T cells, B-cell-depleted T cells, or PBMCs.

Sequencing input: peripheral blood. The source is an older man with active or convalescent COVID-19.

CDR3 loop: CSVDRVGTGELFF. The CDR3 DNA reads as TGCAGCGTTGACAGGGTGGGAACCGGGGAGCTGTTTTTT. The chain carries TRBV29-1 and TRBJ2-2, with a possible D match to TRBD1 (5 bases). CDR1 is SQVTM, CDR2 ANQGSEA, per germline. V lost 3 bases and J lost 5, with 10 bases in between. The CDR3 runs to 13 residues.